The rows below give T cell receptor beta chains drawn from one sample of a study of cytomegalovirus exposure and HLA in healthy donors. Repertoires were generated with immunoSEQ multiplex PCR, while TCRdb's copy carries only in-frame clones and drops some. The sample has some 80,000 clones, about 96% seen once. Material for sequencing was PBMCs. The receptors here all came from a woman aged 18-29 years in good health and CMV-seronegative. Each CDR3 is given without its conserved first and last residue. A D gene is named only where the DNA matches it firmly. Expanded clones get a size class; other rows say once, few or many, or leave the size out.

D gene: TRBD2; V gene: TRBV27; CDR3 length: 15; clone size: NA; CDR3 protein: ASSFGLAGGPFYEQY
D gene: NA; V gene: TRBV2; CDR3 length: 12; clone size: NA; CDR3 protein: ASFGGNMNTEAF
D gene: NA; V gene: TRBV11-2; CDR3 length: 11; clone size: NA; CDR3 protein: ASSLGASFGYT
D gene: NA; V gene: TRBV7-9; CDR3 length: 13; clone size: NA; CDR3 protein: ASSLGGPGTDTQY
D gene: NA; V gene: TRBV7-9; CDR3 length: 12; clone size: NA; CDR3 protein: ASSASRGTETQY
D gene: NA; V gene: TRBV6-5; CDR3 length: 11; clone size: NA; CDR3 protein: ASSYRVRETQY
D gene: NA; V gene: TRBV2; CDR3 length: 15; clone size: NA; CDR3 protein: ASSVAVYDANTGELF
D gene: NA; V gene: TRBV5-1; CDR3 length: 13; clone size: NA; CDR3 protein: ASSLEFSRSETQY
D gene: TRBD2; V gene: TRBV19; CDR3 length: 11; clone size: NA; CDR3 protein: ASRDLSGSVQY
D gene: TRBD2; V gene: TRBV28; CDR3 length: 14; clone size: NA; CDR3 protein: ASSSGLAGDVGTQY
D gene: TRBD1; V gene: TRBV10-1; CDR3 length: 12; clone size: NA; CDR3 protein: ASRGTGAGNEQF
D gene: NA; V gene: TRBV7-9; CDR3 length: 11; clone size: once; CDR3 protein: ATRGGSNEKLF
D gene: TRBD2; V gene: TRBV5-1; CDR3 length: 13; clone size: NA; CDR3 protein: ASSPQQGLANWQY
D gene: TRBD2; V gene: TRBV6-5; CDR3 length: 13; clone size: NA; CDR3 protein: ASSYSAGGADTQY
D gene: NA; V gene: TRBV27; CDR3 length: 13; clone size: NA; CDR3 protein: ASSLVAPIYNEQF
D gene: TRBD1; V gene: TRBV25-1; CDR3 length: 13; clone size: NA; CDR3 protein: ASRGLGQGVYEQY
D gene: NA; V gene: TRBV29-1; CDR3 length: 11; clone size: NA; CDR3 protein: SVEAGWADTQY
D gene: NA; V gene: TRBV2; CDR3 length: 14; clone size: NA; CDR3 protein: ASKGVLSGSGNTIY
D gene: TRBD1; V gene: TRBV7-9; CDR3 length: 16; clone size: NA; CDR3 protein: ASSGRTGGSHTKETQY
D gene: TRBD1; V gene: TRBV5-1; CDR3 length: 12; clone size: NA; CDR3 protein: ASSFTGVTYEQY
D gene: TRBD1; V gene: TRBV7-9; CDR3 length: 13; clone size: NA; CDR3 protein: ASGLGQGVTDTQY
D gene: TRBD1; V gene: TRBV28; CDR3 length: 16; clone size: NA; CDR3 protein: ASSLLGQGLYGNQPQH
D gene: TRBD2; V gene: TRBV10-3; CDR3 length: 12; clone size: NA; CDR3 protein: ASQGSSGSVEQY
D gene: NA; V gene: TRBV19; CDR3 length: 14; clone size: NA; CDR3 protein: ASSIAAGARNTEAF
D gene: TRBD2; V gene: TRBV30; CDR3 length: 13; clone size: NA; CDR3 protein: AWSGLAGSTDTQY
D gene: TRBD2; V gene: TRBV5-1; CDR3 length: 18; clone size: NA; CDR3 protein: ASSLGLAGLGGATYNEQF